The clone carrying this T cell receptor beta chain was counted between two and nine times. Its cognate antigen is unknown. Germline lookup yields CDR1 SGDLS and CDR2 YYNGEE. The CDR3 has 13 residues. Between the trimmed V and J ends, which lost 3 bases and 9 bases, there was a span of 15 bases. This sample stems from a study of regulatory T cells in long-lasting Graves disease. Study-wide context: Patients with persistent Graves' disease had over 5 years of antithyroid drugs and persistent TSH receptor antibodies. Study-level points and caveats: In persistent patients, shared public clonotypes (roughly 2,700) outnumbered those in new patients (about 890).

For TCR beta, libraries came from iRepertoire HTBI primers and Arm-PCR of CDR3 regions. TCRdb re-called the multiplex PCR reads with MiXCR, one entry per CDR3 protein. The sample holds 300,000 to 350,000 distinct CDR3 sequences, around 20% seen once. Time point in this sample: persistent/refractory GD, antithyroid drugs over 5 years with positive TRAb. Preparation of the TCR library used RNA extracted from PBMCs. Patients were from an endocrinology department in Xi'an, China. The specimen was peripheral blood mononuclear cells (PBMCs), collected when the disease was refractory, from a patient treated with antithyroid drugs. The receptor was isolated from a female donor with Graves disease. V gene TRBV9 combines with J gene TRBJ2-5; D is possibly TRBD2 (6 bases). In nucleotides, the CDR3 is TGTGCCAGCAGCGCGGGGGTAGAACGACCCCAGTACTTC. Amino acid sequence: CASSAGVERPQYF.